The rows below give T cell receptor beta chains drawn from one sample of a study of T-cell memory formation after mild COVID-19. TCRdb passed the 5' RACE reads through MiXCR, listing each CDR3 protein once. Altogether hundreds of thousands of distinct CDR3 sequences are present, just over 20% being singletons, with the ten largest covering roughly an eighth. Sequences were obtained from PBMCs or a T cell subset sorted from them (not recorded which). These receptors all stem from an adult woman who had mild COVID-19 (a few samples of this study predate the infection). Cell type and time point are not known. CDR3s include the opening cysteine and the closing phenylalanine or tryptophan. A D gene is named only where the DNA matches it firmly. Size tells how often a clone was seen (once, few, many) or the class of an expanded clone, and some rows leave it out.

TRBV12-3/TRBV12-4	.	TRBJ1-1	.	CASRRYRDPVAEAFF	TGTGCCAGCAGACGCTACCGGGACCCTGTCGCTGAAGCTTTCTTT
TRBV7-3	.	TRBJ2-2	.	CASSSGVDGELFF	TGTGCCAGCAGCTCGGGAGTTGACGGGGAGCTGTTTTTT
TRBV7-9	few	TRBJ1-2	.	CASTRDANYGYTF	TGTGCCAGCACCCGGGACGCCAACTATGGCTACACCTTC
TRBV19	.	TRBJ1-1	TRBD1	CASSTQGVGTEAFF	TGTGCCAGTAGTACACAGGGGGTAGGGACTGAAGCTTTCTTT
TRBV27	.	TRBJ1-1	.	CASSLVVGLRTEAFF	TGTGCCAGCAGTTTAGTTGTCGGTCTGAGGACTGAAGCTTTCTTT
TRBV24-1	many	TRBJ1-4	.	CATRGLNEKLFF	TGTGCCACCAGAGGCCTAAATGAAAAACTGTTTTTT
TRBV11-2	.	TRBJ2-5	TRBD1	CASSLYRGQETQYF	TGTGCCAGCAGCTTGTACAGGGGGCAGGAGACCCAGTACTTC
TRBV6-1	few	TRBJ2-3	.	CASSGRGLAGDTQYF	TGTGCCAGCAGTGGGAGGGGGCTAGCGGGAGATACGCAGTATTTT
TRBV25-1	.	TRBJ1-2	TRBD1	CAGSMTGSYGYTF	TGTGCCGGCAGTATGACAGGGAGCTATGGCTACACCTTC
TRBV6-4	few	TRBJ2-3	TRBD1	CASSDSGTGADTQYF	TGTGCCAGCAGTGACTCGGGGACAGGGGCAGATACGCAGTATTTT
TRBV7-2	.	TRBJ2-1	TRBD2	CASSLGLAQFF	TGTGCCAGCAGCCTCGGACTAGCGCAGTTCTTC
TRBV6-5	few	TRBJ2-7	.	CASSYLGEQYF	TGTGCCAGCAGTTATTTGGGCGAGCAGTACTTC
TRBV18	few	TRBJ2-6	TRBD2	CASSLSGDGGANVLTF	TGTGCCAGCTCACTGAGCGGGGATGGAGGGGCCAACGTCCTGACTTTC
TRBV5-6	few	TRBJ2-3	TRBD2	CASSLLVTSGPDTQYF	TGTGCCAGCAGCTTGCTAGTGACTAGCGGGCCAGATACGCAGTATTTT
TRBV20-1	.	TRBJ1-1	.	CSAPKRGAGMNTEAFF	TGCAGTGCTCCTAAAAGGGGGGCTGGGATGAACACTGAAGCTTTCTTT
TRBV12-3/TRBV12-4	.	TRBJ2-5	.	CASSLGEASETQYF	TGTGCCAGCAGTTTAGGTGAGGCCTCGGAGACCCAGTACTTC
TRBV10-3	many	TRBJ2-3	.	CAISEPLAADTQYF	TGTGCCATCAGTGAGCCATTAGCCGCAGATACGCAGTATTTT
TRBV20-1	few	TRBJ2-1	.	CSARPPRLVYNEQFF	TGCAGTGCTAGACCCCCTCGACTAGTTTACAATGAGCAGTTCTTC
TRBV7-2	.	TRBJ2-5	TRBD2	CASSLAAGEWETQYF	TGTGCCAGCAGCTTAGCAGCGGGAGAGTGGGAGACCCAGTACTTC
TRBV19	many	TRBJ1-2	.	CASSTSKGQGFYGYTF	TGTGCCAGTAGTACCAGCAAGGGACAAGGTTTCTATGGCTACACCTTC
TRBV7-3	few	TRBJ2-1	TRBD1	CASSEDRGYDEQFF	TGTGCCAGCAGCGAGGACAGGGGATACGATGAGCAGTTCTTC
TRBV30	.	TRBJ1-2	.	CAWSPAGTYYGYTF	TGTGCCTGGAGCCCTGCCGGGACCTACTATGGCTACACCTTC
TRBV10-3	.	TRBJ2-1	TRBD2	CAISESASGGHTEQFF	TGTGCCATCAGTGAGTCAGCTAGCGGGGGGCATACTGAGCAGTTCTTC
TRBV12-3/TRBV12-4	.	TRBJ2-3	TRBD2	CASSLERGGSTDTQYF	TGTGCCAGCAGTTTGGAGCGGGGGGGGAGCACAGATACGCAGTATTTT
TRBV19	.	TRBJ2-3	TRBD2	CASSLGLAGTEMQYF	TGTGCCAGTAGCCTCGGACTAGCGGGGACAGAAATGCAGTATTTT
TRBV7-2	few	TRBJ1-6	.	CASSLASRENSPLHF	TGTGCCAGCAGCTTAGCCTCCAGGGAGAATTCACCCCTCCACTTT
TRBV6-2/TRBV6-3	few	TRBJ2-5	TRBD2	CASSYEGRDQETQYF	TGTGCCAGCAGTTACGAGGGGAGGGACCAAGAGACCCAGTACTTC
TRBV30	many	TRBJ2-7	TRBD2	CAWSGSSRSGSGSYEQYF	TGTGCCTGGAGTGGATCCTCCCGTAGCGGGAGCGGCTCCTACGAGCAGTACTTC
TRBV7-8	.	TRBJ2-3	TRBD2	CASSFSAGGPGLTDTQYF	TGTGCCAGCAGCTTCTCAGCGGGGGGTCCCGGACTCACAGATACGCAGTATTTT
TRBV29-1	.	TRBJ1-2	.	CSVDMGGSAYGYTF	TGCAGCGTTGATATGGGGGGCTCTGCCTATGGCTACACCTTC
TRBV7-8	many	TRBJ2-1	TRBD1	CASSAGTGPYNEQFF	TGTGCCAGCAGCGCCGGGACAGGGCCGTACAATGAGCAGTTCTTC
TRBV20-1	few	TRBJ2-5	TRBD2	CSARDGAGVQETQYF	TGCAGTGCTAGAGATGGGGCGGGGGTTCAAGAGACCCAGTACTTC